The entry below gives a single T cell receptor beta chain sequence along with its context. Other DNA sequences in the sample encode the same CDR3. The CDR3 covers 13 residues. Trimming stripped 3 bases from V and 3 bases from J, with 6 bases between. The germline gives CDR1 MNHEY, CDR2 SMNVEV (reference sequence). The sample comes from a study of cytomegalovirus exposure and HLA in healthy donors. A multiplex PCR was run with 60 Vbeta primers and 13 Jbeta primers. Sequencing was performed with immunoSEQ multiplex PCR; in TCRdb, only in-frame clones are kept and a portion is missing. The table records 110,000 to 150,000 clones, about four fifths of them present only once.

Sequencing was done on a sample of PBMCs. The sequence came from a middle-aged man in good health and CMV-seronegative. V and J are TRBV27 and TRBJ2-1; D remains unclear. CDR3 bases: TGTGCCAGCAGTTTTAACAGCTACAATGAGCAGTTCTTC. Translating it yields CASSFNSYNEQFF.